The TCR beta chain under discussion was sequenced for a study of naive and memory T cell subsets (dated 2017 in TCRdb). In terms of the full investigation: The figure summarizing these samples reported about 10 blood donors, 7 tuberculin skin test biopsies and 3 saline control biopsies. PCR2 was typically a SYBR Green qPCR stopped at a set threshold; low-input samples could instead use end-point PCR (approximately 6 cycles).

Library method: 5' RACE. The ligated cDNA was amplified in four rounds of PCR with nested alpha and beta constant region primers together with the SP2 primer. For the blood and skin samples, reverse transcription of TCR RNA was done with SuperScript IV along with alpha and beta constant region primers. An oligonucleotide carrying the Illumina SP2 primer and a UMI was ligated to the cDNA 3' end using T4 RNA ligase 1. To prevent hairpin formation, the 12-nucleotide UMI was made up of two random hexamers with an eight-base spacer between them. From the second PCR onward, TCR alpha and beta chain libraries were processed separately and dual indexed for multiplexing. After pooling, the indexed libraries were analyzed by capillary electrophoresis and sequenced on either an Illumina MiSeq or NextSeq. PhiX DNA at about 4.5-7% was added to the libraries to raise base diversity and improve cluster recognition. The paper's data handling went like this. UMIs were extracted from read 2 by Demultiplexor and combined with the TCR sequence from read 1, and reads were split according to sample indices. Decombinator identified V and J genes and V-J junctions, assigning each TCR a five-part identifier including V and J deletions. UMIs were used by Collapsinator to correct sequencing errors and PCR amplification heterogeneity, so that a UMI-based abundance was obtained for each TCR. CDR3Translator converted identifiers to nucleotide sequence, translated to amino acids, and extracted CDR3 regions using terminal motifs. Error-corrected alpha and beta TCR counts from blood and skin were compared after normalization to input RNA amount. Using fastp trimming at Q25 and MiXCR clonotype assembly, TCRdb reanalyzed the public sequencing data and kept in-frame beta chains. Records with the same CDR3 protein are collapsed into one entry carrying the most frequent genes and DNA. For this entry, the V and J calls and clone size follow TCRdb and not the study's own pipeline. In this sample the table shows about 60,000 distinct CDR3 sequences, 6.5% to 9% of which occur a single time. The ten biggest clones cover around 21% of the sample.

The CDR3 has 14 amino acids, counting the end cysteine and phenylalanine. Just CDR3 DNA is preserved here, 42 bases in frame from base 1. V is cut by 6 bases and J by 6 bases, and the space between the germline ends is 18 bases. CDR1 DFQATT and CDR2 SNEGSKA are derived from the germline V gene (reference sequence). The full study reports these points: The potential sensitivity of the RNA-based method to TCR transcript changes with T cell activation and differentiation was acknowledged.

The study reported a robust and sensitive protocol to amplify, sequence and analyze TCRs, based on 3' ligation of a UMI-containing oligonucleotide to TCR cDNA. Whole blood analysis involved drawing around 2.5 ml of peripheral blood from adult healthy volunteers into Tempus tubes and then extracting RNA following the manufacturer's instructions. Total RNA was treated with RQ1 DNase, without cell sorting, prior to reverse transcription, with an input of roughly 1 to 1,100 ng being targeted. Libraries were prepared from skin biopsies and whole blood to test how robust the pipeline was in samples where T cells are a minority population. Comment on this clonotype: Its antigen remains undetermined. Qualities for individual bases were not recorded, and no much larger clone is one base off.

The chain links TRBV20-1 with TRBJ2-1; tentative D gene TRBD2, with 5 bases matching. This sequence was found in a female donor in good health. CDR3 reads: CSAEAANRANEQFF. The bases are TGCAGTGCGGAGGCAGCAAATCGGGCCAATGAGCAGTTCTTC.